The 20 T cell receptor beta chains below were found in one sample sequenced in a study of a mutant IDH1 vaccine in newly diagnosed glioma (dated by TCRdb to the early 2020s). The time point label corresponds to: week 35, safety follow-up. Every vaccine dose consisted of 300 ug of a 20-mer mutant IDH1 peptide in Montanide, administered subcutaneously together with topical imiquimod. The library came from the immunoSEQ multiplex PCR assay. TCRdb holds this immuneACCESS table with in-frame rearrangements only. Some clones are missing; in checked studies, unresolved V genes explain under half, and the rest has no known cause. Here the sample has roughly 64,000 clones; 60% to 75% occur a single time. In total, the top ten clones hold roughly 4.3% of the sample. These receptors have no identified antigens. Material: PBMCs, obtained from a glioma patient whose treatment included an IDH1 peptide vaccine. The receptor source for this set is a man in his fifties with glioma.

This clone was seen more than once but under ten times. This chain joins TRBV6-5 and TRBJ1-4; D might be TRBD1 (6 bases). Germline V CDR1 and CDR2: MNHEY, SVGAGI. The CDR3 loop spans 14 amino acids. V lost 6 bases to trimming and J lost 0 bases, with 8 bases between them. CDR3 loop: CASRDSATNEKLFF. The CDR3 DNA follows: TGTGCCAGCAGGGACAGTGCAACTAATGAAAAACTGTTTTTT.

For the CDR3, the DNA is TGTGCCAGCAGCCCCCGACAGGGAAGGGAGCTGTTTTTT. As protein: CASSPRQGRELFF. The chain employs TRBV14 and TRBJ2-2, with 7 bases identical to TRBD1. V lost 4 bases, J lost 9 bases, and 5 bases stayed unmatched. CDR1 and CDR2 from the germline V gene are SGHDN and FVKESK. The CDR3 runs to 13 residues.

The V gene is TRBV25-1, the J gene TRBJ2-1, with 11 bases aligning to TRBD1. The CDR3 is 15 amino acids. Germline trimming cut 2 bases from V and 9 bases from J; bases unmatched to any gene: 6. The germline V gene encodes CDR1 MGHDK and CDR2 SYGVNS. The CDR3 region has the DNA TGTGCCAGCAGTGAAGGCATTGGGACAGGGGGTGAGCAGTTCTTC. Protein: CASSEGIGTGGEQFF. Combining the CDR3 with reference TRBV25-1 and TRBJ2-1 gives the whole variable domain EADIYQTPRYLVIGTGKKITLECSQTMGHDKMYWYQQDPGMELHLIHYSYGVNSTEKGDLSSESTVSRIRTEHFPLTLESARPSHTSQYLCASSEGIGTGGEQFFGPGTRLTVL.

This clone has more than one count but fewer than ten. The rearrangement uses TRBV5-1 and TRBJ2-7; D is perhaps TRBD1 (8 bases). Per the germline V gene, CDR1 is SGHRS and CDR2 is YFSETQ. V was clipped by 5 bases and J by 3 bases, with 18 bases between them. CDR3 size: 15 residues. The CDR3 loop is CASRKGQGGVYEQYF. CDR3 nucleotide sequence: TGCGCCAGCAGAAAAGGACAGGGAGGGGTCTACGAGCAGTACTTC.

The chain joins TRBV7-2 to TRBJ1-1; D is unresolved. Germline V gives CDR1 SGHTA, CDR2 FQGNSA. V shed 5 bases and J shed 1 base, with 5 bases lying between them. The CDR3 is 12 amino acids. The CDR3: CASSRQNTEAFF. The CDR3, as DNA: TGTGCCAGCAGCCGACAGAACACTGAAGCTTTCTTT. Using reference TRBV7-2 and TRBJ1-1 for the parts outside the CDR3, the full variable domain is GAGVSQSPSNKVTEKGKDVELRCDPISGHTALYWYRQSLGQGLEFLIYFQGNSAPDKSGLPSDRFSAERTGGSVSTLTIQRTQQEDSAVYLCASSRQNTEAFFGQGTRLTVV.

The chain links TRBV15 to TRBJ1-2; D perhaps matches TRBD1 (5 bases). CDR3 length equals 16 residues. Germline V gene sequence: CDR1 LNHNV, CDR2 YYDKDF (reference sequence). The V gene lost 0 bases and the J gene lost 5 bases, with 16 bases spanning the gap. CDR3 DNA sequence: TGTGCCACCAGCAGAGATGAGGACACGACTTTTTATGGCTACACCTTC. This sequence encodes CATSRDEDTTFYGYTF.

The chain uses TRBV18 and TRBJ2-2, with a possible D match to TRBD1 (5 bases). Trimming left V 5 bases short and J 5 bases short, with 9 bases between. Per germline, CDR1 KGHSH and CDR2 LQKENI. The CDR3 runs to 13 residues. CDR3 residues: CASSVTETGELFF. The CDR3 DNA reads as TGTGCCAGCTCAGTGACAGAAACCGGGGAGCTGTTTTTT. Combining the CDR3 with reference TRBV18 and TRBJ2-2 gives the whole variable domain NAGVMQNPRHLVRRRGQEARLRCSPMKGHSHVYWYRQLPEEGLKFMVYLQKENIIDESGMPKERFSAEFPKEGPSILRIQQVVRGDSAAYFCASSVTETGELFFGEGSRLTVL.

The rearrangement joins TRBV14 to TRBJ2-1; D remains unclear. Germline CDR1 SGHDN, CDR2 FVKESK. V was shortened by 1 base and J by 9 bases, with 13 bases between the two germline ends. The CDR3 consists of 14 residues. The CDR3 sequence is CASSQAGTWGEQFF. The DNA for the CDR3 is TGTGCCAGCAGCCAAGCGGGCACCTGGGGTGAGCAGTTCTTC.

The chain combines TRBV7-6 with TRBJ2-7, with TRBD1 matching over 7 bases. This CDR3 is 14 amino acids long. The J segment lost 2 bases and the V segment lost 5 bases, leaving 6 bases of the junction unmatched. Germline values: CDR1 SGHVS, CDR2 FNYEAQ. The CDR3 spells CASSATGTTYEQYF. The CDR3 DNA is TGTGCCAGCAGCGCGACAGGGACGACCTACGAGCAGTACTTC.

J is TRBJ1-2 and V is TRBV5-6; no definite D call. The CDR3 loop spans 18 amino acids. The V end lost 2 bases, the J end lost 1 base, and 21 bases lay between the germline ends. CDR1 and CDR2 from the germline V gene are SGHDT and YYEEEE. The CDR3 sequence: CASSLSLRELPDNYGYTF. The CDR3 bases are TGTGCCAGCAGCTTATCCCTAAGGGAATTACCGGATAACTATGGCTACACCTTC.

The chain couples TRBV2 to TRBJ1-1, with D possibly matching TRBD1 (6 bases). Germline CDR1 is SNHLY and CDR2 is FYNNEI. V lost 3 bases and J lost 5, with 10 bases in between. The CDR3 has 13 residues. As DNA, the CDR3 is TGTGCCAGCAGTGAGGGGGCCGGAACTGAAGCTTTCTTT. Translation: CASSEGAGTEAFF.

Only a few counts were recorded for this clone. CDR3: CASSFEAGYQDGELFF. The DNA for the CDR3 is TGTGCCAGCAGTTTTGAGGCGGGGTATCAGGACGGGGAGCTGTTTTTT. The chain couples TRBV6-5 to TRBJ2-2; D is possibly TRBD2 (6 bases). The CDR3 extends over 16 amino acids. Trimming removed 4 bases from V and 7 bases from J, with 19 bases in between. Germline CDR1 MNHEY, CDR2 SVGAGI.

This clone showed up just once. The CDR3 bases are TGTGCCAGTAGCACTTACTCGGGGCAGAATCAGCCCCAGCATTTT. Protein: CASSTYSGQNQPQHF. The rearrangement joins TRBV19 to TRBJ1-5; tentative D call: TRBD1 (5 bases). CDR3 size: 15 residues. V lost 6 bases and J 4 bases, leaving 16 bases between the germline ends. The germline V gene encodes CDR1 LNHDA and CDR2 SQIVND (reference sequence).

This clone was observed at least ten times. This chain joins TRBV7-2 and TRBJ2-7; D remains unclear. CDR1 and CDR2 (germline): SGHTA, FQGNSA. The CDR3 is made up of 16 amino acids. V was cut by 2 bases and J by 1 base, with 15 bases left in between. This CDR3 is CASSLRSAYSSYEQYF. In DNA form, the CDR3 reads TGTGCCAGCAGCTTAAGGTCGGCTTATTCTTCCTACGAGCAGTACTTC.

The chain links TRBV4-1 to TRBJ2-5; D ambiguous. CDR1 MGHRA and CDR2 YSYEKL come from the germline V gene. Trimming cost V 4 bases and J 1 base, with 1 base left between them. There are 11 residues in the CDR3. In DNA form, the CDR3 reads TGCGCCAGCAGCCTCCAAGAGACCCAGTACTTC. This translates into CASSLQETQYF.

The rearrangement uses TRBV19 and TRBJ2-3; D is possibly TRBD2 (6 bases). The CDR3 totals 13 residues. V lost 4 bases and J 4 bases, leaving 9 bases between the germline ends. Germline CDR1 and CDR2: LNHDA and SQIVND (reference sequence). CDR3 residues: CASSTSGADTQYF. In DNA form, the CDR3 reads TGTGCCAGTAGTACCTCGGGGGCAGATACGCAGTATTTT.

J is TRBJ2-3 and V is TRBV30, with 10 bases aligning to TRBD2. The CDR3 loop spans 13 amino acids. Germline lookup yields CDR1 GTSNPN and CDR2 SVGIG (reference sequence). Trimming removed 2 bases from V and 7 bases from J; junction bases left unmatched: 3. CDR3: CAWSSGGANTQYF. The CDR3 DNA reads as TGTGCCTGGAGTAGCGGGGGGGCGAATACGCAGTATTTT.

The rearrangement links TRBV7-3 to TRBJ2-7; 13 bases map to TRBD2. The CDR3 extends over 15 amino acids. Germline values: CDR1 SGHTA, CDR2 FQGTGA. Trimming removed 5 bases from V and 3 bases from J; junction bases left unmatched: 4. The DNA of the CDR3 is TGTGCCAGCAGCCTGGGACTAGCGGGAAACTACGAGCAGTACTTC. Protein sequence: CASSLGLAGNYEQYF.

The chain recombines TRBV10-3 with TRBJ2-5; 9 bases are a match to TRBD1. This CDR3 is built from 15 residues. The germline gives CDR1 ENHRY, CDR2 SYGVKD. The V gene end was trimmed by 5 bases and the J gene end by 2 bases; junction bases not matched to a gene: 6. The CDR3 DNA follows: TGTGCCATCAGTACAGGGGGCGCGGGGCAAGAGACCCAGTACTTC. Residues: CAISTGGAGQETQYF.

The chain uses TRBV19 and TRBJ2-6, with a weak D call TRBD1 (5 bases). Germline assignment: CDR1 LNHDA and CDR2 SQIVND (reference sequence). V was cut by 4 bases and J by 0 bases, with 10 bases left in between. The length of the CDR3 is 16 residues. CDR3 bases: TGTGCCAGTAGTAAAGGGGAAGGCTCTGGGGCCAACGTCCTGACTTTC. The encoded protein is CASSKGEGSGANVLTF. The variable domain in full, with the rest retrieved from reference TRBV19 and TRBJ2-6, is DGGITQSPKYLFRKEGQNVTLSCEQNLNHDAMYWYRQDPGQGLRLIYYSQIVNDFQKGDIAEGYSVSREKKESFPLTVTSAQKNPTAFYLCASSKGEGSGANVLTFGAGSRLTVL.